Listed below are T cell receptor beta chains from one sample, sequenced in a study of T-cell reconstitution after alpha-beta-depleted transplantation in children. TCRdb reprocessed the PCR reads with MiXCR, giving one entry per CDR3 protein. The sample has 90,000 to 150,000 distinct CDR3 sequences, roughly 23% seen once. The sequencing used PBMCs, mostly from graft donor cells, collected 180 days after TCRalphabeta/CD19-depleted stem cell transplant. All receptors derive from a male patient aged 2-10 years who had a stem cell transplant for chronic granulomatous disease, so the T cells may come from the graft donor. The CDR3 runs from the conserved cysteine through the conserved F or W.

v_gene	j_gene	CDR3aa
TRBV15	TRBJ2-2	CATSRDRSTGELFF
TRBV5-1	TRBJ2-1	CASSLGQASHNEQFF
TRBV27	TRBJ1-4	CASSFRGGEKLFF
TRBV4-2	TRBJ2-2	CASSQEPGTGGAGELFF
TRBV12-3/TRBV12-4	TRBJ2-3	CASSPDRAEGDTQYF
TRBV5-1	TRBJ2-1	CASSLEDGEEQFF
TRBV20-1	TRBJ2-7	CSKSGRREQYF
TRBV9	TRBJ2-1	CASSVGLIGTSYNEQFF
TRBV29-1	TRBJ2-5	CSVYAKQGLAVQETQYF
TRBV18	TRBJ2-1	CASSPGLAGELVGNEQFF
TRBV5-4	TRBJ2-5	CASSLLPPETQYF
TRBV12-3/TRBV12-4	TRBJ2-7	CASSPGIRATEQYF
TRBV10-2	TRBJ2-1	CASSKRQGASSTEQFF
TRBV7-8	TRBJ2-2	CASSPGLAGTSGELFF
TRBV5-1	TRBJ2-7	CASSLAESSYEQYF
TRBV20-1	TRBJ2-1	CSADTWDRLYNEQFF
TRBV12-3/TRBV12-4	TRBJ1-1	CASSWGDTEAFF
TRBV29-1	TRBJ2-2	CSTFGQGNTGELFF
TRBV7-2	TRBJ2-1	CASSPYPVAGSYNEQFF
TRBV12-3/TRBV12-4	TRBJ1-1	CASSSLINLTPVQEAFF
TRBV20-1	TRBJ2-2	CSATGQNTGELFF
TRBV29-1	TRBJ2-5	CSVEVPQETQYF
TRBV12-3/TRBV12-4	TRBJ2-2	CASNPLVAGGWAGELFF
TRBV7-2	TRBJ1-1	CASTSEFMNTEAFF
TRBV7-2	TRBJ2-1	CASSQAGLAGGYNEQFF
TRBV29-1	TRBJ2-5	CSVKVGGETQYF
TRBV5-1	TRBJ2-7	CASSYSGVWEQYF
TRBV5-1	TRBJ2-6	CASSDANVLTF